These 8 T cell receptor beta chains came from one sample sequenced in a study of technical replicates of blood from several donors. The assay was immunoSEQ multiplex PCR, and TCRdb's table has in-frame clones only and misses some. The sample holds about 83,000 clones, approximately 94% seen once. Material for sequencing was T cells isolated from PBMCs. The receptor source for this set is a human donor in good health.

This clone was seen a handful of times. The CDR3 sequence: CASSANLLTSTDTQYF. Written as DNA, the CDR3 is TGTGCCAGCAGCGCTAACTTACTCACTAGCACAGATACGCAGTATTTT. The chain is built from TRBV7-9 and TRBJ2-3; D gene uncertain. The CDR3 loop spans 16 amino acids. The germline gives CDR1 SEHNR, CDR2 FQNEAQ (reference sequence). The V end lost 5 bases, the J end lost 0 bases, and 15 bases lay between the germline ends.

The rearrangement links TRBV27 to TRBJ1-1, with TRBD1 identical over 8 bases. The CDR3 covers 13 residues. Trimming at V came to 9 bases and at J to 5 bases, leaving 8 bases not matched to a gene. Per the germline V gene, CDR1 is MNHEY and CDR2 is SMNVEV (reference sequence). The CDR3 DNA reads as TGTGCCAGTCTATATCGGACAGGGACTGAAGCTTTCTTT. Translation: CASLYRTGTEAFF.

This clone was counted a single time. V usage is TRBV18 and J usage is TRBJ2-2, with TRBD1 identical over 9 bases. The CDR3 totals 16 residues. V shed 3 bases and J 5 bases; nucleotides not matched to a gene: 7. Looked up from germline, CDR1 is KGHSH and CDR2 is LQKENI. The CDR3: CASSPRQGGWTGELFF. The CDR3 DNA follows: TGTGCCAGCTCACCCCGACAGGGGGGTTGGACCGGGGAGCTGTTTTTT.

This sequence joins TRBV10-3 and TRBJ1-1; a weak D match, TRBD1 (6 bases). The V end was cut by 7 bases, the J end by 0 bases, with 12 bases between. The CDR3 contains 14 residues. CDR1 and CDR2 from the germline V gene are ENHRY and SYGVKD. The CDR3 nucleotides are TGTGCCATCAATAACAGGGACATGAACACTGAAGCTTTCTTT. This sequence encodes CAINNRDMNTEAFF.

The rearrangement links TRBV29-1 to TRBJ1-2; D gene uncertain. V was clipped by 4 bases and J by 5 bases, with 11 bases between them. CDR3 length: 12 residues. Germline V gene lookup returns CDR1 SQVTM and CDR2 ANQGSEA. CDR3 DNA sequence: TGCAGCGTTGTTGCCCGAACATATGGCTACACCTTC. Translated: CSVVARTYGYTF.

V usage is TRBV11-2 and J usage is TRBJ1-4; D gene unclear. The CDR3 totals 14 residues. Germline V lookup: CDR1 SGHAT, CDR2 FQNNGV. The ends were cut back, 1 base at V and 8 bases at J, with 11 bases in the middle. The CDR3, as DNA: TGTGCCAGCAGCTTAGTCTCCCCCCTCGAAAAACTGTTTTTT. The encoded protein is CASSLVSPLEKLFF.

This rearrangement joins TRBV30 to TRBJ2-7, with 7 positions matching TRBD1. The CDR3 runs 13 residues. Germline trimming cut 4 bases from V and 6 bases from J; bases unmatched to any gene: 9. CDR1 is GTSNPN and CDR2 is SVGIG in the germline V gene (reference sequence). The CDR3, as DNA: TGTGCCTGGAACCGGTACAGGGGTTCCGAGCAGTACTTC. Translating gives CAWNRYRGSEQYF.

This clone has a single count. The chain links TRBV13 to TRBJ2-1; 9 bases agree with TRBD2. Germline V gene sequence: CDR1 PRHDT, CDR2 FYEKMQ (reference sequence). The CDR3 length is 15 residues. Trimming at V came to 8 bases and at J to 7 bases, leaving 12 bases not matched to a gene. The chain's CDR3 is CASAPSGTSYNEQFF. In DNA, the CDR3 is TGTGCCAGCGCCCCCTCCGGGACTAGCTATAATGAGCAGTTCTTC. Full variable domain (rest looked up from reference TRBV13 and TRBJ2-1): AAGVIQSPRHLIKEKRETATLKCYPIPRHDTVYWYQQGPGQDPQFLISFYEKMQSDKGSIPDRFSAQQFSDYHSELNMSSLELGDSALYFCASAPSGTSYNEQFFGPGTRLTVL.